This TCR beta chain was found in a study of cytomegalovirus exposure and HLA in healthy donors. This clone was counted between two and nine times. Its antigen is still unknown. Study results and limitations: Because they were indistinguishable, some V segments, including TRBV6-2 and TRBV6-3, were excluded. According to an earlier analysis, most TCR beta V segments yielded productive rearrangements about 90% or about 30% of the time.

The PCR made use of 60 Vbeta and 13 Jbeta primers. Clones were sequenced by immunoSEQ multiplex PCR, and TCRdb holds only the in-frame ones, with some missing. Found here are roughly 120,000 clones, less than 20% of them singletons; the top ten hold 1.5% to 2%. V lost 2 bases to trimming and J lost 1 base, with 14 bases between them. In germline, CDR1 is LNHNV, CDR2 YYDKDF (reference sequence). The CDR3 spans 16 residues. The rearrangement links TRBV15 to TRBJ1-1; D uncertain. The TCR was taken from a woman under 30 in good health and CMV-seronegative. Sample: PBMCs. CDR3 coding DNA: TGTGCCACCAGCAGACCCGGACGCGCGGGGAACACTGAAGCTTTCTTT. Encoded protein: CATSRPGRAGNTEAFF. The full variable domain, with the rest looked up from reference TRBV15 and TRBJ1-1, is DAMVIQNPRYQVTQFGKPVTLSCSQTLNHNVMYWYQQKSSQAPKLLFHYYDKDFNNEADTPDNFQSRRPNTSFCFLDIRSPGLGDTAMYLCATSRPGRAGNTEAFFGQGTRLTVV.